These T cell receptor beta chains were read from a single sample in a study of T-cell memory formation after mild COVID-19. TCRdb re-called the 5' RACE reads with MiXCR, one entry per CDR3 protein. The table has roughly 450,000 distinct CDR3 sequences, 15% to 20% seen once. Sequenced sample: PBMCs or a T cell subset sorted from them (not recorded which). All receptors derive from an adult woman who had mild COVID-19 (a few samples of this study predate the infection). Cell type and time point are not known. Each CDR3 is given with its conserved first and last residue. The D gene is left open where the match is weak. Some rows have no size entry. The others give once, few or many, or a class for an expanded clone.

J: TRBJ2-1; D: TRBD1; V: TRBV7-9; size: few; CDR3: CASSLTTGVAYNEQFF; DNA: TGTGCCAGCAGCTTAACGACAGGGGTAGCCTACAATGAGCAGTTCTTC
J: TRBJ2-7; D: TRBD2; V: TRBV27; size: NA; CDR3: CASSLVAAGLGLDEQYF; DNA: TGTGCCAGCAGTTTAGTAGCAGCGGGACTAGGGTTGGACGAGCAGTACTTC
J: TRBJ2-7; D: TRBD2; V: TRBV7-2; size: few; CDR3: CASSLTWNSGTGSYEQYF; DNA: TGTGCCAGCAGCTTGACATGGAATAGCGGGACGGGCTCCTACGAGCAGTACTTC
J: TRBJ2-7; D: NA; V: TRBV5-1; size: few; CDR3: CASSSSRTYEQYF; DNA: TGCGCCAGCAGCTCATCCAGGACCTACGAGCAGTACTTC
J: TRBJ1-1; D: NA; V: TRBV20-1; size: few; CDR3: CSARDKKTGTRNTEAFF; DNA: TGCAGTGCTAGAGATAAGAAGACGGGGACCCGGAACACTGAAGCTTTCTTT
J: TRBJ1-1; D: NA; V: TRBV7-9; size: many; CDR3: CASSPGQNTEAFF; DNA: TGTGCCAGCAGCCCGGGACAGAACACTGAAGCTTTCTTT
J: TRBJ1-5; D: TRBD1; V: TRBV15; size: few; CDR3: CATRNRGGQPQHF; DNA: TGTGCCACCAGGAACAGGGGAGGGCAGCCCCAGCATTTT
J: TRBJ1-1; D: NA; V: TRBV2; size: NA; CDR3: CASLYERWVAFF; DNA: TGTGCCAGCCTTTATGAAAGATGGGTAGCTTTCTTT
J: TRBJ2-5; D: NA; V: TRBV7-8; size: NA; CDR3: CASSLGGDQETQYF; DNA: TGTGCCAGCAGCTTAGGCGGGGACCAAGAGACCCAGTACTTC
J: TRBJ2-3; D: NA; V: TRBV6-4; size: NA; CDR3: CASSDSAGSTDTQYF; DNA: TGTGCCAGCAGTGACTCAGCGGGTAGCACAGATACGCAGTATTTT
J: TRBJ1-4; D: NA; V: TRBV4-1; size: NA; CDR3: CASSQEVAGGREKLFF; DNA: TGCGCCAGCAGCCAAGAGGTGGCGGGGGGCAGGGAAAAACTGTTTTTT
J: TRBJ2-6; D: NA; V: TRBV30; size: few; CDR3: CAWSGAMLSSGANVLTF; DNA: TGTGCCTGGAGTGGGGCAATGCTCTCCTCTGGGGCCAACGTCCTGACTTTC
J: TRBJ2-7; D: NA; V: TRBV5-1; size: few; CDR3: CASSFQGSNYEQYF; DNA: TGCGCCAGCAGCTTCCAGGGGTCAAACTACGAGCAGTACTTC
J: TRBJ1-1; D: TRBD1; V: TRBV6-5; size: NA; CDR3: CASSRRRGQGFEAFF; DNA: TGTGCCAGCAGCCGACGACGAGGACAGGGGTTTGAAGCTTTCTTT
J: TRBJ1-1; D: NA; V: TRBV29-1; size: many; CDR3: CSVLLWGAFF; DNA: TGCAGCGTTCTGCTCTGGGGAGCTTTCTTT
J: TRBJ2-7; D: TRBD1; V: TRBV4-1; size: NA; CDR3: CASSQDLVERQGASYEQYF; DNA: TGCGCCAGCAGCCAAGATCTCGTAGAGAGACAGGGCGCAAGCTACGAGCAGTACTTC
J: TRBJ2-5; D: NA; V: TRBV24-1; size: few; CDR3: CATSSSRESYLGETQYF; DNA: TGTGCCACCAGTTCATCACGGGAGTCTTACCTAGGGGAGACCCAGTACTTC
J: TRBJ1-1; D: TRBD1; V: TRBV7-9; size: few; CDR3: CASSPREGARNTEAFF; DNA: TGTGCCAGCAGCCCTCGGGAGGGGGCGAGGAACACTGAAGCTTTCTTT
J: TRBJ2-7; D: NA; V: TRBV7-9; size: few; CDR3: CASRSLGTSSSFSYEQYF; DNA: TGTGCCAGCAGGTCCCTCGGGACTTCCAGCTCCTTCTCCTACGAGCAGTACTTC
J: TRBJ2-7; D: NA; V: TRBV5-4; size: few; CDR3: CASSLAGGRSYEQYF; DNA: TGTGCCAGCAGCTTGGCCGGGGGCCGCTCCTACGAGCAGTACTTC
J: TRBJ2-7; D: NA; V: TRBV11-3; size: few; CDR3: CASRGASSYEQYF; DNA: TGTGCCAGCCGCGGCGCTAGTTCTTACGAGCAGTACTTC
J: TRBJ1-1; D: NA; V: TRBV6-2/TRBV6-3; size: few; CDR3: CASSYVDNTEAFF; DNA: TGTGCCAGCAGTTACGTGGATAACACTGAAGCTTTCTTT
J: TRBJ2-3; D: NA; V: TRBV24-1; size: NA; CDR3: CATSDAGTHTDTQYF; DNA: TGTGCCACCAGTGATGCCGGGACTCACACAGATACGCAGTATTTT
J: TRBJ2-1; D: TRBD2; V: TRBV11-3; size: few; CDR3: CASSLRREYPFIPYNEQFF; DNA: TGTGCCAGCAGCTTGAGGCGGGAGTACCCTTTTATCCCCTACAATGAGCAGTTCTTC
J: TRBJ2-1; D: NA; V: TRBV6-2/TRBV6-3; size: NA; CDR3: CASSPSIRSNEQFF; DNA: TGTGCCAGCAGTCCGTCGATCCGCTCGAATGAGCAGTTCTTC
J: TRBJ2-2; D: NA; V: TRBV7-2; size: few; CDR3: CASSPRQGGTGELFF; DNA: TGTGCCAGCAGCCCTAGACAGGGAGGCACCGGGGAGCTGTTTTTT
J: TRBJ2-6; D: NA; V: TRBV4-1; size: NA; CDR3: CASSQDSVGLAGANVLTF; DNA: TGCGCCAGCAGCCAAGATTCGGTAGGGCTGGCAGGGGCCAACGTCCTGACTTTC
J: TRBJ2-1; D: NA; V: TRBV18; size: NA; CDR3: CASSPPGARVGNEQFF; DNA: TGTGCCAGCTCACCACCTGGGGCCAGGGTAGGTAATGAGCAGTTCTTC
J: TRBJ2-1; D: TRBD2; V: TRBV6-5; size: few; CDR3: CASSYYRVLAGGNEQFF; DNA: TGTGCCAGCAGTTATTACCGTGTATTAGCGGGAGGGAATGAGCAGTTCTTC
J: TRBJ2-7; D: NA; V: TRBV5-6; size: few; CDR3: CASSREAPYEQYF; DNA: TGTGCCAGCAGCCGTGAGGCCCCCTACGAGCAGTACTTC
J: TRBJ2-7; D: NA; V: TRBV9; size: few; CDR3: CASSVRSRDEQYF; DNA: TGTGCCAGCAGCGTAAGATCCCGAGACGAGCAGTACTTC
J: TRBJ1-4; D: NA; V: TRBV12-3/TRBV12-4; size: NA; CDR3: CASQRGRGEKLFF; DNA: TGTGCCAGTCAAAGGGGAAGAGGAGAAAAACTGTTTTTT
J: TRBJ2-1; D: NA; V: TRBV7-9; size: few; CDR3: CASSLGYSVAGNEQFF; DNA: TGTGCCAGCAGCTTAGGTTATTCTGTCGCGGGGAATGAGCAGTTCTTC
J: TRBJ1-1; D: NA; V: TRBV3-1; size: few; CDR3: CASSQLQMSAFF; DNA: TGTGCCAGCAGCCAACTCCAAATGTCGGCTTTCTTT
J: TRBJ1-5; D: NA; V: TRBV11-2; size: NA; CDR3: CASSLEHSNQPQHF; DNA: TGTGCCAGCAGCTTAGAACATAGCAATCAGCCCCAGCATTTT
J: TRBJ1-5; D: NA; V: TRBV2; size: few; CDR3: CASSEEIWSNQPQHF; DNA: TGTGCCAGCAGTGAAGAAATCTGGAGCAATCAGCCCCAGCATTTT
J: TRBJ2-7; D: NA; V: TRBV7-9; size: many; CDR3: CASSFASYEQYF; DNA: TGTGCCAGCAGCTTCGCCAGCTACGAGCAGTACTTC
J: TRBJ2-7; D: TRBD2; V: TRBV30; size: NA; CDR3: CAWGVGSGVYEQYF; DNA: TGTGCCTGGGGAGTAGGTAGCGGGGTCTACGAGCAGTACTTC
J: TRBJ2-3; D: TRBD2; V: TRBV7-8; size: many; CDR3: CASSSRTSGRRHTQYF; DNA: TGTGCCAGCAGCTCCCGGACTAGCGGGAGAAGGCATACGCAGTATTTT
J: TRBJ2-5; D: NA; V: TRBV25-1; size: NA; CDR3: CASRGLETQYF; DNA: TGTGCCAGCAGGGGGCTGGAGACCCAGTACTTC
J: TRBJ1-1; D: NA; V: TRBV5-1; size: NA; CDR3: CASSGTEIEAFF; DNA: TGCGCCAGCAGCGGTACAGAGATTGAAGCTTTCTTT
J: TRBJ2-7; D: TRBD1; V: TRBV6-5; size: NA; CDR3: CASSYSRGRTGVYEQYF; DNA: TGTGCCAGCAGTTACTCGAGGGGGAGGACAGGGGTCTACGAGCAGTACTTC
J: TRBJ2-1; D: TRBD2; V: TRBV9; size: NA; CDR3: CASSDRLAGGGSYNEQFF; DNA: TGTGCCAGCAGCGACAGACTAGCGGGAGGAGGCTCCTACAATGAGCAGTTCTTC
J: TRBJ1-1; D: NA; V: TRBV15; size: many; CDR3: CATSRVARANTEAFF; DNA: TGTGCCACCAGCAGAGTCGCCAGGGCGAACACTGAAGCTTTCTTT
J: TRBJ1-6; D: NA; V: TRBV5-1; size: NA; CDR3: CASSLYQGSSPLHF; DNA: TGCGCCAGCAGCTTATATCAGGGAAGCTCACCCCTCCACTTT
J: TRBJ1-1; D: NA; V: TRBV5-1; size: few; CDR3: CASSPDSSRTEAFF; DNA: TGCGCCAGCAGCCCGGACAGTTCTCGGACTGAAGCTTTCTTT
J: TRBJ2-3; D: TRBD1; V: TRBV7-9; size: NA; CDR3: CASSEVPGQGPDTQYF; DNA: TGTGCCAGCAGCGAGGTACCGGGACAGGGACCAGATACGCAGTATTTT
J: TRBJ1-1; D: NA; V: TRBV20-1; size: few; CDR3: CSALPTGTVFNTEAFF; DNA: TGCAGTGCTCTACCGACCGGGACCGTATTTAACACTGAAGCTTTCTTT